The 2 T cell receptor beta chains in this list originate from one sample, sequenced in a study of blood T cell repertoires in COVID-19 (dated by TCRdb to the early 2020s). Libraries were built with the immunoSEQ multiplex PCR assay. Held by TCRdb, this immuneACCESS table contains in-frame sequences only and omits some clones. Under half of the omission traces to an unresolved V gene where checked; the cause of the rest is unknown. The sample table lists around 29,000 clones, around nine tenths of them with a count of one. About 10% of the sample rests with the top ten. Source material: peripheral blood. These receptors came from a human donor in a cohort sampled during active COVID-19.

The genes are TRBV5-1 and TRBJ1-1; the D is unclear. This CDR3 comprises 16 residues. V dropped 2 bases and J dropped 0 bases, with 14 bases sitting between them. The germline V gene encodes CDR1 SGHRS and CDR2 YFSETQ. The CDR3 sequence is CASSFELFSLNTEAFF. CDR3 nucleotides: TGCGCCAGCAGCTTCGAGTTGTTTAGTTTGAACACTGAAGCTTTCTTT.

This chain joins TRBV2 and TRBJ2-7, with 7 bases matching TRBD2. The CDR3 extends over 13 amino acids. Trimming at V came to 7 bases and at J to 3 bases, leaving 6 bases not matched to a gene. Germline V lookup: CDR1 SNHLY, CDR2 FYNNEI. The CDR3 DNA sequence: TGTGCCAGCACGGGGGACTACAACTACGAGCAGTACTTC. Translation gives CASTGDYNYEQYF.